The clone carrying this T cell receptor beta chain was recorded at least ten times. Trimming cost V 6 bases and J 1 base, with 16 bases left between them. The CDR3 has 17 residues. The germline V gene encodes CDR1 MRHNA and CDR2 SNTAGT. Among ophthalmopathy patients, the Clinical Activity Score reached at least 3, the NOSPECS grade reached at least 4, and duration remained under 3 months. Every diagnosis used clinical symptoms, serum thyroxine and TRAb, thyroid ultrasound and orbital computed tomography. This sample is part of a study of T cells in Graves' hyperthyroidism and ophthalmopathy. RNA transcripts provided the source from which TCR beta CDR3 regions were amplified. Carried out on the TCR CDR3, a first-round RT-PCR used the HTBI primer set. TCRdb fed the multiplex PCR reads into MiXCR, producing one record per CDR3 protein. The sample includes some 270,000 distinct CDR3 sequences, around 25% seen only once; the top ten take approximately 32%.

Sequencing was carried out using blood. This chain connects TRBV6-4 to TRBJ2-6, with unresolved D. The source is a woman aged 40 to 49 with Graves' ophthalmopathy. The CDR3 sequence: CASRWYGTSSGANVLTF. The CDR3 nucleotides read TGTGCCAGCAGATGGTATGGCACCTCATCTGGGGCCAACGTCCTGACTTTC.